This is a list of T cell receptor beta chains from one sample in a study of long-term antiretroviral therapy in people with HIV. Profiling relied on immunoSEQ multiplex PCR, and the TCRdb table lists in-frame clones only, not all of them. This sample carries fewer than 35,000 clones, 83% of them seen once, and the ten largest clones take 7.9%. The sequencing used unsorted PBMCs, collected 0.4 years before starting antiretroviral therapy. Source of these receptors: a man between 18 and 29 years old with HIV. Both conserved end residues are part of each CDR3.

J	V	CDR3
TRBJ1-2	TRBV5-4	CASSLGQGQFNYGYTF
TRBJ2-5	TRBV7-2	CASSLNGPETQYF
TRBJ2-1	TRBV27	CASSAGTETYNEQFF